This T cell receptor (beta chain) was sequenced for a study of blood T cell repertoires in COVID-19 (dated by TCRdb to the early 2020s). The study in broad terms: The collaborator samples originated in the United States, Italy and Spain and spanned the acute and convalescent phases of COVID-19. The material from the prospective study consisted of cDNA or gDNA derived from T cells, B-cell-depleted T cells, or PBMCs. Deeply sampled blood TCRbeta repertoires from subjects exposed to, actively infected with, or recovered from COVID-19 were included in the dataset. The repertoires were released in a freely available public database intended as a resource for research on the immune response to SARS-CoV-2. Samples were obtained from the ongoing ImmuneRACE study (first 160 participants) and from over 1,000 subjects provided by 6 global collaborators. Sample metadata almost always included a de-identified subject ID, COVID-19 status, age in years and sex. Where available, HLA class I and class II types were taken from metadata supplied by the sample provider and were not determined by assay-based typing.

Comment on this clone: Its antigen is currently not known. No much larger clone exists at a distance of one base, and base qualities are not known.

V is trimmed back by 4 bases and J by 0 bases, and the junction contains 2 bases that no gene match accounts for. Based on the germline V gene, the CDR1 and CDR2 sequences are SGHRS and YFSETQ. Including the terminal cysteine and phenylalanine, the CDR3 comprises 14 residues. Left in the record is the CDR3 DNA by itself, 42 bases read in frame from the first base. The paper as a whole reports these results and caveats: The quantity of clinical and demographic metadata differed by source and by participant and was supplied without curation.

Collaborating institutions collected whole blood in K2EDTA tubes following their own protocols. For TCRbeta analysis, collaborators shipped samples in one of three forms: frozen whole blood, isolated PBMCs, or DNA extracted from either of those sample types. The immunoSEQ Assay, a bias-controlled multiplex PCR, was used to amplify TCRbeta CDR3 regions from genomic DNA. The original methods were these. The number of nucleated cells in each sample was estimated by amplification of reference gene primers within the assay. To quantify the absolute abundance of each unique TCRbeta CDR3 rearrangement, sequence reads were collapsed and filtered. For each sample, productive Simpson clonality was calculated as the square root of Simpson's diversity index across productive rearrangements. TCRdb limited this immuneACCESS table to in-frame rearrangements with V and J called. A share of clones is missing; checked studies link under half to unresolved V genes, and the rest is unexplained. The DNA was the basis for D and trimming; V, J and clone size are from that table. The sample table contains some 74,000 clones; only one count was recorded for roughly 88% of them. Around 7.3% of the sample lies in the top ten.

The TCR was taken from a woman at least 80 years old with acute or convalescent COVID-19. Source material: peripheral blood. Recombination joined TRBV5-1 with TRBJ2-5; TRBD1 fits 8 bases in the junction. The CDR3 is CASSQGQDQETQYF. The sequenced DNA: TGCGCCAGCAGCCAGGGACAGGACCAAGAGACCCAGTACTTC.